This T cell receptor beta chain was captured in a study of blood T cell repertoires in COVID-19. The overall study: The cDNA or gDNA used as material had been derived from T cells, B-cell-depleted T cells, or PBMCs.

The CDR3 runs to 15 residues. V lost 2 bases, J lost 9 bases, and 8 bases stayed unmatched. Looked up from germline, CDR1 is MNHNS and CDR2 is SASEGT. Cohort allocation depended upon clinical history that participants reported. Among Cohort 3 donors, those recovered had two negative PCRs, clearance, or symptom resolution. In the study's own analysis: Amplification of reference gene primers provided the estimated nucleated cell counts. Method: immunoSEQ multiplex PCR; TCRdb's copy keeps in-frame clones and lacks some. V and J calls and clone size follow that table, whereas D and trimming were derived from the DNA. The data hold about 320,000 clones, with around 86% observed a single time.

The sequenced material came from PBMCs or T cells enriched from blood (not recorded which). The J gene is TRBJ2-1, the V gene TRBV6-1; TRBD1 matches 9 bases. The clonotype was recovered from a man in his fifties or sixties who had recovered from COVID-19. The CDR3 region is CASSETGGLGSEQFF. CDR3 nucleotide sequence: TGTGCCAGCAGTGAAACAGGGGGCTTGGGGAGTGAGCAGTTCTTC.